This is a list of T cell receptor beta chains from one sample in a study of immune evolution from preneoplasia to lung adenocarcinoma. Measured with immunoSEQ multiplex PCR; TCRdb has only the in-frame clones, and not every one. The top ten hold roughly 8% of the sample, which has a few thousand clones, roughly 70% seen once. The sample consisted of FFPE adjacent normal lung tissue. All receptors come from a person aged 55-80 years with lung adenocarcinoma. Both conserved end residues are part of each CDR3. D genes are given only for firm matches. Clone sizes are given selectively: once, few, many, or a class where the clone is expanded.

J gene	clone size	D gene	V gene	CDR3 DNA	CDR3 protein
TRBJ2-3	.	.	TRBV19	TGTGCCAGTAGTCCCCTGGACAGAGACACAGATACGCAGTATTTT	CASSPLDRDTDTQYF
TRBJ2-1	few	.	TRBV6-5	TGTGCCAGCAGTTACTCTCGGAGGCCCTACAATGAGCAGTTCTTC	CASSYSRRPYNEQFF
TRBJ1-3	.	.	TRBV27	TGTGCCAGCAGTGCCGGGGCCGTTGGAAACACCATATATTTT	CASSAGAVGNTIYF
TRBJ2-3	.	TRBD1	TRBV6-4	TGTGCCAGCAGTGACTCGACAGGGGGCGCAGATACGCAGTATTTT	CASSDSTGGADTQYF
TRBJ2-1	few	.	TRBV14	TGTGCCAGCAGCCCCGGGCGCCGCTCCTACAATGAGCAGTTCTTC	CASSPGRRSYNEQFF
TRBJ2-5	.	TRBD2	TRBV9	TGTGCCAGCGGGGGACTAGCGGGAGGGCCCCAAGAGACCCAGTACTTC	CASGGLAGGPQETQYF
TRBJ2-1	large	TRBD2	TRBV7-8	TGTGCCAGCAGCTTTCGGGGTAGCGGGATGGACAATGAGCAGTTCTTC	CASSFRGSGMDNEQFF
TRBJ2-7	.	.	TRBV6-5	TGTGCCAGCAGGGTGGGGATCGAGCAGTACTTC	CASRVGIEQYF
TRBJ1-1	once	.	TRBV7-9	TGTGCCAGCAGCTTAGGGCGGTCGGTATCTGAAGCTTTCTTT	CASSLGRSVSEAFF
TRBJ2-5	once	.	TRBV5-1	TGCGCCAGCAGCTTGCAAGAGACCCAGTACTTC	CASSLQETQYF
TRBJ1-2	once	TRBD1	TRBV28	TGTGCCAGCAGTCCCCGGACAGGGGGAAACTATGGCTACACCTTC	CASSPRTGGNYGYTF
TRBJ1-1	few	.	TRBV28	TGTGCCAGCAGTTCCGACAGAAAGCAGAACACTGAAGCTTTCTTT	CASSSDRKQNTEAFF
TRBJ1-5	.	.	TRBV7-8	TGTGCCAGCAGCACAGGAGGTTCCAACGGAGGCAATCAGCCCCAGCATTTT	CASSTGGSNGGNQPQHF
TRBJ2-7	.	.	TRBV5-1	TGCGCCAGCAGCTTAGGCGGGGACGAGCAGTACTTC	CASSLGGDEQYF
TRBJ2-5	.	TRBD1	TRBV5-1	TGTGCCAGCAGCCTGGGGGACAGGGGGGGTCTAAAAGAGACCCAGTACTTC	CASSLGDRGGLKETQYF
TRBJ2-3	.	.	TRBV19	TGTGCCAGTAGTCCCGGGGCGGGGCCGCAGTATTTT	CASSPGAGPQYF
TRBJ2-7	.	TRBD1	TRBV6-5	TGTGCCAGCAGTGAAGGGACAGGCTCCTACGAGCAGTACTTC	CASSEGTGSYEQYF
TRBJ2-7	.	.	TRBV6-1	TGTGCCAGCCACACGGGACGGTACGAGCAGTACTTC	CASHTGRYEQYF
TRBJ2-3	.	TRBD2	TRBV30	TGTGCCTGGAACGCGGGGGACGATACGCAGTATTTT	CAWNAGDDTQYF
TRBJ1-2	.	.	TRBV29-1	TGCAGCGTTGAAGGCTCGAGTCGCCACTTC	CSVEGSSRHF
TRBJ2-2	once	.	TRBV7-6	TGTGCCAGCAGCTTAGACACCGGGGAGCTGTTTTTT	CASSLDTGELFF
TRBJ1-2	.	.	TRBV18	TGTGCCAGCTCGCCAGAGGTAGATTATGGCTACACCTTC	CASSPEVDYGYTF
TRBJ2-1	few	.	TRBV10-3	TGTGCCATCAGTGAGTCGGGTCAGGAGTACAATGAGCAGTTCTTC	CAISESGQEYNEQFF
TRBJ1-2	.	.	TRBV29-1	TGCAGCGTTGAAGTCCCAAACGGGCCACACAGCAAAATCAACTATGGCTACACCTTC	CSVEVPNGPHSKINYGYTF
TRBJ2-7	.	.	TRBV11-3	TGTGCCAGCAGCCCCGGACTGCGGAGCTCCTACGAGCAGTACTTC	CASSPGLRSSYEQYF
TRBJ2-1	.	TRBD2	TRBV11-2	TGTGCCAGCAGCTTAGAGTCTAGCGGGAACCATGAGCAGTTCTTC	CASSLESSGNHEQFF
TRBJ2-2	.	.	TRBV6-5	TGTGCCAGCAGGACGGGCACCGGGGAGCTGTTTTTT	CASRTGTGELFF
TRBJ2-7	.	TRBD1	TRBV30	TGTGCCTGGGGGACAGACTCCTACGAGCAGTACTTC	CAWGTDSYEQYF
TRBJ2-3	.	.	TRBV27	TGTGCCAGCAGAACGACAGCCACAGATACGCAGTATTTT	CASRTTATDTQYF
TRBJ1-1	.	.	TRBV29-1	TGCAGCGTAAACGGGAACACTGAAGCTTTCTTT	CSVNGNTEAFF
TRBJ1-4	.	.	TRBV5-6	TGTGCCAGCAGCTGGCAGGGGACTAATGAAAAACTGTTTTTT	CASSWQGTNEKLFF
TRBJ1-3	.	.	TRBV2	TGTGCCAGCAGTGTGGAGGGAGGTGGAAACACCATATATTTT	CASSVEGGGNTIYF
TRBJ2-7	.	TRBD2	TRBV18	TGTGCCAGCTCACAAGGACTAGATCCCCACGAGCAGTACTTC	CASSQGLDPHEQYF
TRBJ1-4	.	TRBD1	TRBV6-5	TGTGCCAGCAGTTACCAGGGGGCGCATGAAAAACTGTTTTTT	CASSYQGAHEKLFF
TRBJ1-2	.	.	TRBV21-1	TGTGCCAGCAGCCATCATAGGACAGGGTCTGATGGCTACACCTTC	CASSHHRTGSDGYTF